Listed below are T cell receptor beta chains from one sample, sequenced in a study of graft-versus-host responses after intestinal transplantation. Sequencing used immunoSEQ multiplex PCR; TCRdb keeps in-frame clones, though not all of them. The sample lists roughly 13,000 clones, 84% occurring once. The source was PBMCs, collected roughly 290 days after intestinal transplant. The receptors come from a human patient who received an intestinal transplant, so some T cells may come from the graft donor. Both conserved end residues are part of each CDR3. A D gene is named only where the DNA matches it firmly. Where a row states a size, it is once, few, many or the class of an expanded clone; other rows omit it.

j_call: TRBJ1-2
clone_size: .
d_call: .
v_call: TRBV29-1
cdr3_nt: TGCAGCGTCTACTTGGATGGCTACACCTTC
cdr3_aa: CSVYLDGYTF

j_call: TRBJ1-5
clone_size: .
d_call: .
v_call: TRBV2
cdr3_nt: TGTGCCAGCAAGTGGGATAGCAATCAGCCCCAGCATTTT
cdr3_aa: CASKWDSNQPQHF

j_call: TRBJ1-5
clone_size: .
d_call: .
v_call: TRBV6-1
cdr3_nt: TGTGCCAGCAGGAAGGAAAGGCCCCAGCATTTT
cdr3_aa: CASRKERPQHF

j_call: TRBJ2-2
clone_size: once
d_call: .
v_call: TRBV7-4
cdr3_nt: TGTGCCAGCAGCTCGCCGGGCAGTCCGAACACCGGGGAGCTGTTTTTT
cdr3_aa: CASSSPGSPNTGELFF

j_call: TRBJ2-3
clone_size: few
d_call: .
v_call: TRBV4-1
cdr3_nt: TGCGCCAGCAGCCAAGATATGACTAGGGGCACAGATACGCAGTATTTT
cdr3_aa: CASSQDMTRGTDTQYF

j_call: TRBJ2-1
clone_size: .
d_call: .
v_call: TRBV6-5
cdr3_nt: TGTGCCACGGGGCACTACAATGAGCAGTTCTTC
cdr3_aa: CATGHYNEQFF

j_call: TRBJ2-3
clone_size: .
d_call: .
v_call: TRBV7-3
cdr3_nt: TGTGCCAGCAGCTTGTACGGCACAGATACGCAGTATTTT
cdr3_aa: CASSLYGTDTQYF

j_call: TRBJ1-1
clone_size: .
d_call: TRBD1
v_call: TRBV28
cdr3_nt: TGTGCCAGCAGTTGGGACAGGGGGAACACTGAAGCTTTCTTT
cdr3_aa: CASSWDRGNTEAFF

j_call: TRBJ2-2
clone_size: .
d_call: .
v_call: TRBV5-1
cdr3_nt: TGCGCCAGCAGCTTGATTCGGGTCGACACCGGGGAGCTGTTTTTT
cdr3_aa: CASSLIRVDTGELFF

j_call: TRBJ2-3
clone_size: .
d_call: TRBD2
v_call: TRBV6-5
cdr3_nt: TGTGCCAGCAGCCGTAGCGGGAGAAGCACAGATACGCAGTATTTT
cdr3_aa: CASSRSGRSTDTQYF

j_call: TRBJ2-7
clone_size: .
d_call: .
v_call: TRBV27
cdr3_nt: TGTGCCAGCAGTACCAATCAGCTCTCCGAGCAGTACTTC
cdr3_aa: CASSTNQLSEQYF

j_call: TRBJ1-2
clone_size: few
d_call: .
v_call: TRBV2
cdr3_nt: TGTGCCAGCAACCAGCTCTATGGCTACACCTTC
cdr3_aa: CASNQLYGYTF

j_call: TRBJ2-7
clone_size: once
d_call: .
v_call: TRBV6-1
cdr3_nt: TGTGCCAGTATAAGGCAGGCCGGTCCCTACGAGCAGTACTTC
cdr3_aa: CASIRQAGPYEQYF

j_call: TRBJ2-3
clone_size: .
d_call: .
v_call: TRBV27
cdr3_nt: TGTGCCAGCAGTTTATTTGGGGGTACAGATACGCAGTATTTT
cdr3_aa: CASSLFGGTDTQYF

j_call: TRBJ2-7
clone_size: .
d_call: TRBD1
v_call: TRBV9
cdr3_nt: TGTGCCAGCAGTTTCCGGACAGGCAGCTCCTACGAGCAGTACTTC
cdr3_aa: CASSFRTGSSYEQYF

j_call: TRBJ1-5
clone_size: .
d_call: .
v_call: TRBV5-6
cdr3_nt: TGTGCCAGCAGCCGATCTGGGACGGGGGGAGGTCAGCCCCAGCATTTT
cdr3_aa: CASSRSGTGGGQPQHF

j_call: TRBJ2-7
clone_size: few
d_call: TRBD2
v_call: TRBV7-2
cdr3_nt: TGTGCCAGCAGCTGGAGACTAGCGACGTCCTACGAGCAGTACTTC
cdr3_aa: CASSWRLATSYEQYF

j_call: TRBJ2-5
clone_size: .
d_call: .
v_call: TRBV21-1
cdr3_nt: TGTGCCAGCAGCAAACCGCAGGGCGGGGCACAAGAGACCCAGTACTTC
cdr3_aa: CASSKPQGGAQETQYF

j_call: TRBJ2-3
clone_size: .
d_call: TRBD2
v_call: TRBV2
cdr3_nt: TGTGCCAGCAGTGAAAGACTAGCGGGAGGGCCAAATACGCAGTATTTT
cdr3_aa: CASSERLAGGPNTQYF

j_call: TRBJ2-7
clone_size: .
d_call: TRBD2
v_call: TRBV4-2
cdr3_nt: TGTGCCAGCAGCGCGCTGACTAGCGGGTCCTACGAGCAGTACTTC
cdr3_aa: CASSALTSGSYEQYF

j_call: TRBJ2-7
clone_size: .
d_call: .
v_call: TRBV5-4
cdr3_nt: TGTGCCAGCAGCTTGACAGGTACCTACGAGCAGTACTTC
cdr3_aa: CASSLTGTYEQYF

j_call: TRBJ1-5
clone_size: .
d_call: .
v_call: TRBV7-2
cdr3_nt: TGTGCCAGCAGCTTAGCGAGGACAGATTATAGCAATCAGCCCCAGCATTTT
cdr3_aa: CASSLARTDYSNQPQHF

j_call: TRBJ1-2
clone_size: .
d_call: .
v_call: TRBV14
cdr3_nt: TGTGCCAGCAGCCAAGAGTTGTCTGCTAACTATGGCCACACCTTC
cdr3_aa: CASSQELSANYGHTF

j_call: TRBJ2-7
clone_size: few
d_call: TRBD2
v_call: TRBV5-1
cdr3_nt: TGCGCCAGCAGCTTGGACCCCGGGAGGGTAGGGAACTACGAGCAGTACTTC
cdr3_aa: CASSLDPGRVGNYEQYF

j_call: TRBJ1-6
clone_size: .
d_call: .
v_call: TRBV5-6
cdr3_nt: TGTGCCAGCAGCTTGCGGACAGATAATTCACCCCTCCACTTT
cdr3_aa: CASSLRTDNSPLHF

j_call: TRBJ2-1
clone_size: .
d_call: TRBD2
v_call: TRBV28
cdr3_nt: TGTGCCAGCAGCCCTGAGCGGGAGAACCACGATGAGCAGTTCTTC
cdr3_aa: CASSPERENHDEQFF

j_call: TRBJ2-7
clone_size: .
d_call: .
v_call: TRBV7-6
cdr3_nt: TGTGCCAGCAGCTTAACCGGGACCCACTCCTACGAGCAGTACTTC
cdr3_aa: CASSLTGTHSYEQYF

j_call: TRBJ1-2
clone_size: .
d_call: TRBD1
v_call: TRBV19
cdr3_nt: TGTGCCAAAGTAGGCGAGCCCGGACAGGCGATAAACTATGGCTACACCTTC
cdr3_aa: CAKVGEPGQAINYGYTF

j_call: TRBJ1-1
clone_size: .
d_call: .
v_call: TRBV6-5
cdr3_nt: TGTGCCAGCAGGGCTTATTGGACGGAGACTGAAGCTTTCTTT
cdr3_aa: CASRAYWTETEAFF

j_call: TRBJ2-1
clone_size: .
d_call: TRBD2
v_call: TRBV7-7
cdr3_nt: TGTGCTAGCAGCATTGGACTAGCGACCCTCAATGAGCAGTTCTTC
cdr3_aa: CASSIGLATLNEQFF

j_call: TRBJ2-7
clone_size: .
d_call: TRBD1
v_call: TRBV27
cdr3_nt: TGTGCCAGCAGCAGACAGGGACACGAGCAGTACTTC
cdr3_aa: CASSRQGHEQYF

j_call: TRBJ1-2
clone_size: few
d_call: .
v_call: TRBV29-1
cdr3_nt: TGCAGTGAGGGCAATGGCTACACCTTC
cdr3_aa: CSEGNGYTF

j_call: TRBJ2-3
clone_size: .
d_call: .
v_call: TRBV5-1
cdr3_nt: TGCGCCAGCAGCTTCATCACGGGTGGTGATACGCAGTATTTT
cdr3_aa: CASSFITGGDTQYF

j_call: TRBJ2-1
clone_size: .
d_call: .
v_call: TRBV4-3
cdr3_nt: TGCGCCAGCAGCCAAGATCTTGTCTTTGCGAGTGAGCAGTTCTTC
cdr3_aa: CASSQDLVFASEQFF

j_call: TRBJ2-1
clone_size: once
d_call: .
v_call: TRBV4-2
cdr3_nt: TGTGCCAGCAGCCAAGAGGACGGGATTTCCTACAATGAGCAGTTCTTC
cdr3_aa: CASSQEDGISYNEQFF

j_call: TRBJ1-5
clone_size: .
d_call: .
v_call: TRBV2
cdr3_nt: TGTGCCAGCAGTGAAGGGCCCCGGGAGCCCCAGCATTTT
cdr3_aa: CASSEGPREPQHF

j_call: TRBJ2-7
clone_size: .
d_call: .
v_call: TRBV20-1
cdr3_nt: TGCAGTGCGTCTTGGATCGAGCAGTACTTC
cdr3_aa: CSASWIEQYF

j_call: TRBJ2-7
clone_size: few
d_call: TRBD2
v_call: TRBV28
cdr3_nt: TGTGCCAGCAGTTTAAGGGTTAGCGGGGCCTACGAGCAGTACTTC
cdr3_aa: CASSLRVSGAYEQYF

j_call: TRBJ1-1
clone_size: once
d_call: .
v_call: TRBV11-2
cdr3_nt: TGTGCCAGCAGCTTACAGAACACTGAAGCTTTCTTT
cdr3_aa: CASSLQNTEAFF

j_call: TRBJ2-1
clone_size: .
d_call: TRBD2
v_call: TRBV6-4
cdr3_nt: TGTGCCAGCAGTGCTAGCGGGAGTTTTGAGCAGTTCTTC
cdr3_aa: CASSASGSFEQFF

j_call: TRBJ1-1
clone_size: .
d_call: .
v_call: TRBV5-1
cdr3_nt: TGCGCCAGCAGCTTGGCGACGGCTAACACTGAAGCTTTCTTT
cdr3_aa: CASSLATANTEAFF

j_call: TRBJ2-7
clone_size: .
d_call: TRBD1
v_call: TRBV5-4
cdr3_nt: TGTGCCAGCAGCTTCGCCGTTGGGACAGTCATCTACGAGCAGTACTTC
cdr3_aa: CASSFAVGTVIYEQYF

j_call: TRBJ1-1
clone_size: .
d_call: TRBD1
v_call: TRBV4-2
cdr3_nt: TGTGCCAGCAGCTCGGACAGGGCCCTCACTGAAGCTTTCTTT
cdr3_aa: CASSSDRALTEAFF

j_call: TRBJ2-7
clone_size: .
d_call: .
v_call: TRBV30
cdr3_nt: TGTGCCTGGAGTGTCGAGACGCCCTACGAGCAGTACTTC
cdr3_aa: CAWSVETPYEQYF

j_call: TRBJ1-5
clone_size: few
d_call: .
v_call: TRBV25-1
cdr3_nt: TGTGCCAGCAGTGAATCAGGAGACAATCAGCCCCAGCATTTT
cdr3_aa: CASSESGDNQPQHF

j_call: TRBJ2-7
clone_size: .
d_call: .
v_call: TRBV21-1
cdr3_nt: TGTGCCAGCAGGCGCGGGAGGGAGCAGTACTTC
cdr3_aa: CASRRGREQYF

j_call: TRBJ2-7
clone_size: .
d_call: .
v_call: TRBV30
cdr3_nt: TGTGCCGGCTTAGGCGGACAGCGGGTTCAGCCCTACGAGCAGTACTTC
cdr3_aa: CAGLGGQRVQPYEQYF

j_call: TRBJ2-6
clone_size: .
d_call: .
v_call: TRBV27
cdr3_nt: TGTGCCAGCAGTCCAACAGGGGCCAACGTCCTGACTTTC
cdr3_aa: CASSPTGANVLTF

j_call: TRBJ1-1
clone_size: once
d_call: .
v_call: TRBV19
cdr3_nt: TGTGCCAGTAGTCGGCGGGCAGTTCAAGGAATGAACACTGAAGCTTTCTTT
cdr3_aa: CASSRRAVQGMNTEAFF

j_call: TRBJ2-5
clone_size: .
d_call: .
v_call: TRBV9
cdr3_nt: TGTGCCAGCAGCGGCGAGACCCAGTACTTC
cdr3_aa: CASSGETQYF

j_call: TRBJ1-4
clone_size: few
d_call: .
v_call: TRBV7-9
cdr3_nt: TGTGCCAGCAGCTTAGGAGGGGATGGGGAAAAACTGTTTTTT
cdr3_aa: CASSLGGDGEKLFF

j_call: TRBJ2-7
clone_size: .
d_call: TRBD1
v_call: TRBV19
cdr3_nt: TGTGCCAGTAGTATAGGCGGGACAGGGGGCGGCGAGCAGTACTTC
cdr3_aa: CASSIGGTGGGEQYF

j_call: TRBJ2-4
clone_size: .
d_call: .
v_call: TRBV14
cdr3_nt: TGTGCCAGCAGCCAAGGAAGGACTTTAGCCAAAAACATTCAGTACTTC
cdr3_aa: CASSQGRTLAKNIQYF